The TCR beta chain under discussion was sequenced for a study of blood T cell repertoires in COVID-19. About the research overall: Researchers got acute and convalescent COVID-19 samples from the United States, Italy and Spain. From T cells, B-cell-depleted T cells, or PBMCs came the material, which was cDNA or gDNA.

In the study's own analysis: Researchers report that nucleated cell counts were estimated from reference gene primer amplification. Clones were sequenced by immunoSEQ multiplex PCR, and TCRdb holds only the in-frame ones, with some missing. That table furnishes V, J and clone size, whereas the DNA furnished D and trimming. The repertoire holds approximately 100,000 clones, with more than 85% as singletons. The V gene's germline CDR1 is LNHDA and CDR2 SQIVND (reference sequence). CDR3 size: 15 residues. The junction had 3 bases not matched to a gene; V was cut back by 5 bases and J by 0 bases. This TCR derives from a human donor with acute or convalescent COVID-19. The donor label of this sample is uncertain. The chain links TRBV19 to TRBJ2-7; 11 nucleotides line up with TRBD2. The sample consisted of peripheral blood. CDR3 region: CASSDTSGSSYEQYF. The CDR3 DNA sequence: TGTGCCAGTAGTGATACTAGCGGGAGCTCCTACGAGCAGTACTTC. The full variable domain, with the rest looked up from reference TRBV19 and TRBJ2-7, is DGGITQSPKYLFRKEGQNVTLSCEQNLNHDAMYWYRQDPGQGLRLIYYSQIVNDFQKGDIAEGYSVSREKKESFPLTVTSAQKNPTAFYLCASSDTSGSSYEQYFGPGTRLTVT.